These T cell receptor beta chains were read from a single sample in a study of blood T cell repertoires in COVID-19. The table came from immunoSEQ multiplex PCR; TCRdb's copy has only in-frame clones and leaves some out. The data contain some 160,000 clones, over 75% of them seen just once; the ten biggest clones take up approximately 5%. Sequencing was done on a sample of peripheral blood. The source is a woman aged 50 to 60 with acute or convalescent COVID-19. Each CDR3 is given with its conserved first and last residue. D genes are given only for firm matches. Clone size is stated in some rows and not others, as once, few, many or a class when expanded.

.	once	TRBV11-2	TRBJ2-7	TGTGCCAGCAACTCAGGTCTCTACCTGCACGAGCAGTACTTC	CASNSGLYLHEQYF
TRBD1	once	TRBV3-1/TRBV3-2	TRBJ1-6	TGTGCCAGCAGCCCACAGGGGGCAAATAATTCACCCCTCCACTTT	CASSPQGANNSPLHF
TRBD2	.	TRBV27	TRBJ2-7	TGTGCCAGCAGCCCAGCGGGGGATTACTACGAGCAGTACTTC	CASSPAGDYYEQYF
TRBD1	.	TRBV11-2	TRBJ1-2	TGTGCCAGCAGCCAGGACAGGGCAGTCTATGGCTACACCTTC	CASSQDRAVYGYTF
.	.	TRBV28	TRBJ1-3	TGTGCCAGCACTACCGGGGGGACGGGAAACACCATATATTTT	CASTTGGTGNTIYF
.	.	TRBV6-2/TRBV6-3	TRBJ1-5	TGTGCCAGCAGTTACCAAATTTACCAGGGCGACGACAATCAGCCCCAGCATTTT	CASSYQIYQGDDNQPQHF
TRBD1	once	TRBV29-1	TRBJ1-2	TGCACCCCGAGGGGGACAGGTCCCCCCTATGGCTACACCTTC	CTPRGTGPPYGYTF
TRBD1	.	TRBV18	TRBJ1-2	TGTGCCAGCTCCCCGGGGACAGGGGGGAAAGATGGCTACACCTTC	CASSPGTGGKDGYTF
TRBD1	few	TRBV12-5	TRBJ2-7	TGTGCTAGTGGTTTTGATGGACAGGGTTTTACCTACGAGCAGTACTTC	CASGFDGQGFTYEQYF
.	.	TRBV6-1	TRBJ1-5	TGTGCCAGCAGTGAAGTGGCAGGGGCCCTTTGGCAGCCCCAGCATTTT	CASSEVAGALWQPQHF
.	once	TRBV6-2/TRBV6-3	TRBJ1-4	TGTGCCAGCAGTCGGACTGCAACTAATGAAAAACTGTTTTTT	CASSRTATNEKLFF
.	.	TRBV6-6	TRBJ1-2	TGTGCCAGCAGGAAGCAACAGGGTTTGTATGGCTACACCTTC	CASRKQQGLYGYTF
.	.	TRBV14	TRBJ2-2	TGTGCCAGCAGCCAGACAAGTCATGGGGGGTTGTGGATCACCGGGGAGCTGTTTTTT	CASSQTSHGGLWITGELFF
TRBD1	.	TRBV18	TRBJ1-2	TGTGCCAGCTCATTTGAACAGGGGTCAGCGGATGGCTACACCTTC	CASSFEQGSADGYTF
.	.	TRBV29-1	TRBJ1-1	TGCAGCGTTGTTTCCGAGGGCACTGAAGCTTTCTTT	CSVVSEGTEAFF
.	.	TRBV4-3	TRBJ2-7	TGCGCCAGCAGCCGCTGCGATGGGGGCCTCTGTTACGAGCAGTACTTC	CASSRCDGGLCYEQYF
TRBD1	.	TRBV27	TRBJ1-4	TGTGCCAGCAGTATGACAGGGTTGGACGAAAAACTGTTTTTT	CASSMTGLDEKLFF
.	.	TRBV13	TRBJ1-4	TGTGCCAGCAGCTCCCCGTCCGGAGAGCACGAAAAACTGTTTTTT	CASSSPSGEHEKLFF
.	once	TRBV2	TRBJ2-7	TGTGCCAGTGGAGGGGCAGGGAGCTCCTACGAGCAGTACTTC	CASGGAGSSYEQYF